The 30 T cell receptor beta chains below all came from one sample that was sequenced in a study of graft-versus-host responses after intestinal transplantation (dated by TCRdb to the early 2020s). Antigens of these TCRs are unknown. Libraries were built with the immunoSEQ multiplex PCR assay. The immuneACCESS repertoire file appears here via TCRdb, limited to in-frame rearrangements. These files lack a portion of the clones; in checked studies, under half of the deficit traces to unresolved V genes, and the cause of the others is not known. This sample gives about 130,000 clones in total; about 92% of them show up just once. Together, the top ten hold around 0.15% of the sample. Taken with the paper, the label for time point translates to: cells obtained before transplantation from donor or recipient. Sequencing was performed on unstimulated CD4+ T cells sorted from spleen or lymph node cells, taken before intestinal transplant. These TCRs come from a human donor who received an intestinal transplant.

This clone was counted only a few times. The genes are TRBV9 and TRBJ1-3; possible D gene TRBD1, 5 bases. The germline gives CDR1 SGDLS, CDR2 YYNGEE. V was shortened by 3 bases and J by 3 bases, with 13 bases between the two germline ends. The CDR3 sequence is 15 residues long. The CDR3 DNA reads as TGTGCCAGCAGCGGGCTGTGGGGGAATGGAAACACCATATATTTT. This encodes CASSGLWGNGNTIYF. Drawing the rest from reference TRBV9 and TRBJ1-3, the complete variable domain is DSGVTQTPKHLITATGQRVTLRCSPRSGDLSVYWYQQSLDQGLQFLIQYYNGEERAKGNILERFSAQQFPDLHSELNLSSLELGDSALYFCASSGLWGNGNTIYFGEGSWLTVV.

The rearrangement uses TRBV7-8 and TRBJ2-1, with TRBD2 as a possible D gene (7 bases). Trimming removed 8 bases at V and 1 base at J, with 27 bases between. Germline-derived CDR1 and CDR2 are SGHVS and FQNEAQ. The CDR3 runs 19 residues. CDR3 DNA: TGTGCCAGCGGAGCCCGTTTGGGAGTGGGGAGGGGGTCCTACAATGAGCAGTTCTTC. Translating gives CASGARLGVGRGSYNEQFF. Full variable domain (outside the CDR3, taken from reference TRBV7-8 and TRBJ2-1): GAGVSQSPRYKVAKRGQDVALRCDPISGHVSLFWYQQALGQGPEFLTYFQNEAQLDKSGLPSDRFFAERPEGSVSTLKIQRTQQEDSAVYLCASGARLGVGRGSYNEQFFGPGTRLTVL.

V is TRBV5-1 and J is TRBJ2-1, with TRBD1 matching over 9 bases. The CDR3 runs to 15 residues. The V gene end was trimmed by 0 bases and the J gene end by 5 bases; junction bases not matched to a gene: 3. Germline assignment: CDR1 SGHRS and CDR2 YFSETQ. CDR3 sequence: CASSLDRGQNNEQFF. The CDR3 DNA reads TGCGCCAGCAGCTTGGACAGGGGGCAGAACAATGAGCAGTTCTTC. Full variable domain (rest looked up from reference TRBV5-1 and TRBJ2-1): KAGVTQTPRYLIKTRGQQVTLSCSPISGHRSVSWYQQTPGQGLQFLFEYFSETQRNKGNFPGRFSGRQFSNSRSEMNVSTLELGDSALYLCASSLDRGQNNEQFFGPGTRLTVL.

The chain employs TRBV5-1 and TRBJ2-1; 11 positions match TRBD2. The V gene's germline CDR1 is SGHRS and CDR2 YFSETQ. The CDR3 consists of 15 residues. The J segment lost 5 bases and the V segment lost 4 bases, leaving 5 bases of the junction unmatched. The CDR3 protein is CASSPGLADNNEQFF. The DNA for the CDR3 is TGCGCCAGCAGCCCGGGACTAGCGGACAACAATGAGCAGTTCTTC.

This clone was counted a single time. This sequence joins TRBV19 and TRBJ1-3, with D possibly being TRBD1 (5 bases). Between the trimmed V and J ends, which lost 7 bases and 0 bases, there was a span of 13 bases. Germline V gene data show CDR1 as LNHDA and CDR2 as SQIVND (reference sequence). The CDR3 totals 15 residues. CDR3 in DNA: TGTGCCAGTATCAGACAGCACTTCTCTGGAAACACCATATATTTT. This codes for CASIRQHFSGNTIYF.

The rearrangement uses TRBV7-9 and TRBJ1-1, with D unclear. The CDR3 runs to 12 residues. V lost 5 bases and J 7 bases, leaving 11 bases between the germline ends. From germline, CDR1 is SEHNR and CDR2 FQNEAQ (reference sequence). The CDR3 region is CASSRLGNEAFF. In DNA, the CDR3 is TGTGCCAGCAGCCGACTCGGAAATGAAGCTTTCTTT.

The J gene is TRBJ2-4, the V gene TRBV29-1, with D perhaps TRBD1 (5 bases). Trimming removed 6 bases at V and 8 bases at J, with 20 bases between. The germline CDR1 and CDR2 sequences are SQVTM and ANQGSEA. This CDR3 region has 14 residues. Here the CDR3 DNA reads TGCAGCGTCAACCCCCTTGGGGCAGGAGACATTCAGTACTTC. Translating gives CSVNPLGAGDIQYF.

V is TRBV4-2 and J is TRBJ2-7, with 8 bases aligning to TRBD2. CDR3 length: 16 residues. The germline gives CDR1 LGHNA, CDR2 YNFKEQ. V lost 0 bases, J lost 3 bases, and 7 bases stayed unmatched. In nucleotides, the CDR3 is TGTGCCAGCAGCCAAGATCTCGCGGGGGGTGTCTACGAGCAGTACTTC. It yields the protein CASSQDLAGGVYEQYF.

This chain connects TRBV19 to TRBJ2-1, with TRBD2 identical over 7 bases. Per the germline V gene, CDR1 is LNHDA and CDR2 is SQIVND (reference sequence). CDR3 length: 15 residues. V lost 6 bases, J lost 0 bases, and 5 bases stayed unmatched. CDR3 in amino acids: CASRAAGSSYNEQFF. CDR3 coding DNA: TGTGCCAGTAGGGCAGCGGGGAGCTCCTACAATGAGCAGTTCTTC.

The J gene is TRBJ1-2, the V gene TRBV11-3; a weak D match, TRBD1 (6 bases). Trimming took 5 bases from V and 6 from J, leaving 19 bases between them. Germline CDR1 is SGHNT and CDR2 is YENEEA. The CDR3 loop spans 15 amino acids. CDR3 coding DNA: TGTGCCAGCAGCGGGGGGCGGACTTCAGCTCATGGCTACACCTTC. This encodes CASSGGRTSAHGYTF.

This chain uses TRBV5-6 with TRBJ1-2; tentative D call: TRBD1 (5 bases). The V and J ends lost 4 bases and 4 bases respectively, with 11 bases between them. Germline CDR1 reads SGHDT; CDR2 reads YYEEEE. The CDR3 consists of 13 residues. This chain's CDR3 is CASSPFQGYGYTF. The CDR3 DNA sequence: TGTGCCAGCAGCCCTTTTCAGGGCTATGGCTACACCTTC.

This chain connects TRBV12-5 to TRBJ1-4; 7 bases are shared with TRBD1. The CDR3 is 15 residues long. V was pared by 4 bases and J by 8 bases, with 10 bases of the junction left unmatched. Germline-derived CDR1 and CDR2 are LGHNT and FRNRAP. The CDR3 here is CASGSVGTAPEKLFF. CDR3 coding DNA: TGTGCTAGTGGTTCTGTCGGGACAGCCCCAGAAAAACTGTTTTTT.

J is TRBJ2-3 and V is TRBV6-1; 7 bases line up with TRBD2. This CDR3 comprises 14 residues. With V trimmed by 6 bases and J by 4 bases, 7 bases remained unmatched. CDR1 is MNHNS and CDR2 is SASEGT in the germline V gene. CDR3 nucleotides: TGTGCCAGCAGCCTACTAGCGTTCTCAGATACGCAGTATTTT. This sequence encodes CASSLLAFSDTQYF.

The V call is TRBV2, the J call TRBJ2-5, with TRBD1 matching over 7 bases. V dropped 7 bases and J dropped 4; count of bases not matched to a gene: 6. CDR1 is SNHLY and CDR2 is FYNNEI in the germline V gene. This CDR3 region has 13 residues. In nucleotides, the CDR3 is TGTGCCAGCACCTCACAGGGGAGAGAGACCCAGTACTTC. This gives the protein CASTSQGRETQYF.

This clone showed up just once. The chain uses TRBV5-1 and TRBJ2-5, with a possible D match to TRBD2 (5 bases). CDR1 is SGHRS and CDR2 is YFSETQ in the germline V gene. The germline V and J ends were trimmed by 3 bases and 2 bases, with 14 bases remaining between them. The CDR3 is made up of 15 amino acids. The CDR3 region is CASSSGTPTQETQYF. The CDR3 bases are TGCGCCAGCAGCTCGGGAACACCTACGCAAGAGACCCAGTACTTC.

The rearrangement links TRBV4-1 to TRBJ2-7; D remains ambiguous. From germline, CDR1 is MGHRA and CDR2 YSYEKL. The CDR3 covers 14 residues. V was pared by 1 base and J by 7 bases, with 14 bases between. The CDR3, as DNA: TGCGCCAGCAGCCAAGTATTGATGGCGGAAGAGCAGTACTTC. Translation: CASSQVLMAEEQYF.

The count of this clone is one. The chain couples TRBV9 to TRBJ1-1; D possibly corresponds to TRBD1 (5 bases). The germline CDR1 and CDR2 sequences are SGDLS and YYNGEE. Trimming took off 4 bases at V and 0 bases at J, with 10 bases between the two ends. This CDR3 region has 14 residues. The CDR3 here is CASSLGEVNTEAFF. CDR3 DNA sequence: TGTGCCAGCAGCCTAGGGGAGGTGAACACTGAAGCTTTCTTT.

This chain joins TRBV6-1 and TRBJ1-6, with D possibly being TRBD1 (6 bases). CDR1 MNHNS and CDR2 SASEGT come from the germline V gene. The ends were cut back, 9 bases at V and 6 bases at J, with 12 bases in the middle. The CDR3 is made up of 13 amino acids. CDR3 region: CASQGNANSPLHF. The DNA for the CDR3 is TGTGCCAGTCAGGGGAATGCTAATTCACCCCTCCACTTT.

The count of this clone is one. The same CDR3 also results from other DNA sequences found in this sample. The J gene is TRBJ2-3, the V gene TRBV5-1, with TRBD2 matching 7 bases. Germline CDR1 is SGHRS and CDR2 is YFSETQ. This CDR3 region has 15 residues. V lost 0 bases, J lost 0 bases, and 1 base stayed unmatched. CDR3 sequence: CASSLAGGSTDTQYF. DNA for the CDR3: TGCGCCAGCAGCTTGGCCGGGGGGAGCACAGATACGCAGTATTTT.

The chain uses TRBV5-1 and TRBJ1-4, with no clear D. This CDR3 has 15 amino acids. The ends were cut back, 0 bases at V and 3 bases at J, with 9 bases in the middle. Germline-derived CDR1 and CDR2 are SGHRS and YFSETQ. CDR3 sequence (DNA): TGCGCCAGCAGCTTGGATGGGTTAGCTAATGAAAAACTGTTTTTT. Encoded protein: CASSLDGLANEKLFF.

The V and J genes are TRBV5-4 and TRBJ2-1; TRBD2 matches 7 bases. Germline trimming cut 1 base from V and 7 bases from J; bases unmatched to any gene: 2. The CDR3 is 13 amino acids. Germline CDR1 reads SGHNT; CDR2 reads YYREEE (reference sequence). The CDR3: CASSLQGGNEQFF. The CDR3 DNA reads TGTGCCAGCAGCTTGCAGGGAGGGAATGAGCAGTTCTTC. Based on the CDR3 plus reference TRBV5-4 and TRBJ2-1, the full variable domain is ETGVTQSPTHLIKTRGQQVTLRCSSQSGHNTVSWYQQALGQGPQFIFQYYREEENGRGNFPPRFSGLQFPNYSSELNVNALELDDSALYLCASSLQGGNEQFFGPGTRLTVL.

This clone was picked up one time. The J gene is TRBJ1-1, the V gene TRBV6-6, with D maybe TRBD1 (5 bases). Germline V lookup: CDR1 MNHNY, CDR2 SVGAGI (reference sequence). Trimming stripped 4 bases from V and 6 bases from J, with 21 bases between. The CDR3 loop spans 16 amino acids. As DNA, the CDR3 is TGTGCCAGCAGTTTTACGCGGTCGGGGGTAGTTTCTGAAGCTTTCTTT. It is translated as CASSFTRSGVVSEAFF.

The rearrangement joins TRBV10-3 to TRBJ2-3, with 8 bases identical to TRBD1. Per germline, CDR1 ENHRY and CDR2 SYGVKD. Trimming cost V 8 bases and J 4 bases; bases outside gene matches: 8. The CDR3 covers 14 residues. The CDR3 sequence: CAIRGQGASDTQYF. The CDR3 coding sequence is TGTGCCATCCGGGGGCAGGGGGCATCAGATACGCAGTATTTT.

CDR3 DNA sequence: TGTGCCAGCAGCTTTCCACAGAAATCGAACACTGAAGCTTTCTTT. Translation: CASSFPQKSNTEAFF. This chain links TRBV5-6 with TRBJ1-1; no clear D. Trimming pared 2 bases from V and 1 base from J, leaving 12 bases between. This CDR3 region has 15 residues. Germline V gene lookup returns CDR1 SGHDT and CDR2 YYEEEE.

This chain connects TRBV5-4 to TRBJ2-1; D uncertain. Germline V gene sequence: CDR1 SGHNT, CDR2 YYREEE (reference sequence). This CDR3 spans 12 amino acids. Trimming pared 4 bases from V and 8 bases from J, leaving 10 bases between. This chain's CDR3 is CASSGTDYEQFF. CDR3 sequence (DNA): TGTGCCAGCAGCGGCACAGATTATGAGCAGTTCTTC.

The V gene is TRBV11-3, the J gene TRBJ1-3, with D hard to call. With 1 base removed from V and 4 bases from J, the gap between germline ends came to 11 bases. This CDR3 is built from 15 residues. The V gene's germline CDR1 is SGHNT and CDR2 YENEEA. The CDR3: CASSLAAGPGNTIYF. The DNA for the CDR3 is TGTGCCAGCAGCTTAGCAGCAGGACCCGGAAACACCATATATTTT.

The chain links TRBV5-4 to TRBJ2-3, with 10 bases that match TRBD2. The CDR3 is 15 residues long. Losses at the gene ends were 0 bases for V and 3 bases for J; bases not matched to a gene: 1. Germline-derived CDR1 and CDR2 are SGHNT and YYREEE (reference sequence). DNA for the CDR3: TGTGCCAGCAGCTTGGAACTAGCGGGGACAGATACGCAGTATTTT. Translation gives CASSLELAGTDTQYF.

V and J are TRBV11-3 and TRBJ1-1, with 7 bases that match TRBD1. Germline V gives CDR1 SGHNT, CDR2 YENEEA. J lost 1 base, V lost 3 bases, and 2 bases had no gene match. The CDR3 length is 14 residues. The CDR3 sequence is CASSFDRENTEAFF. In nucleotides, the CDR3 is TGTGCCAGCAGCTTCGACAGGGAGAACACTGAAGCTTTCTTT.

This rearrangement joins TRBV7-9 to TRBJ2-3; maybe TRBD2 (6 bases). V lost 5 bases and J 4 bases, leaving 13 bases between the germline ends. The CDR3 is 14 residues long. CDR1 is SEHNR, CDR2 FQNEAQ, per germline (reference sequence). The CDR3 loop reads CASSPRREADTQYF. In nucleotides, the CDR3 is TGTGCCAGCAGCCCCCGCAGGGAGGCAGATACGCAGTATTTT. The whole variable domain, filled in from reference TRBV7-9 and TRBJ2-3, reads DTGVSQNPRHKITKRGQNVTFRCDPISEHNRLYWYRQTLGQGPEFLTYFQNEAQLEKSRLLSDRFSAERPKGSFSTLEIQRTEQGDSAMYLCASSPRREADTQYFGPGTRLTVL.

This chain links TRBV5-4 with TRBJ2-1; unclear D gene. The ends were cut back, 4 bases at V and 7 bases at J, with 18 bases in the middle. CDR3 length: 15 residues. Germline V lookup: CDR1 SGHNT, CDR2 YYREEE (reference sequence). CDR3 protein: CASSATGPGVNEQFF. The DNA of the CDR3 is TGTGCCAGCAGCGCCACCGGGCCAGGCGTGAATGAGCAGTTCTTC.